This passage covers 6 T cell receptor beta chains from one sample sequenced in a study of blood T cell repertoires in COVID-19. Profiled with immunoSEQ multiplex PCR; TCRdb holds only in-frame clones, not every one. The sample lists 68,000 or so clones; about 86% were seen once. Sequenced material: peripheral blood. The source of these receptors is a man between 45 and 60 years old with acute or convalescent COVID-19.

The rearrangement joins TRBV2 to TRBJ2-7; 10 bases align to TRBD1. In germline, CDR1 is SNHLY, CDR2 FYNNEI. This CDR3 has 13 residues. V shed 8 bases, J shed 4 bases, and the junction held 5 bases outside the gene matches. The CDR3 DNA reads TGTGCCAGCCTGGACAGGGGGGCATACGAGCAGTACTTC. Amino acid sequence: CASLDRGAYEQYF.

This clone was found once. CDR3 DNA: TGTGCCAGCAGCTTGGGGACTAGCGGGGGCACAGATACGCAGTATTTT. Its protein product is CASSLGTSGGTDTQYF. The chain carries TRBV5-6 and TRBJ2-3, with 12 bases matching TRBD2. There are 16 residues in the CDR3. The V segment lost 0 bases and the J segment 1 base; nucleotides outside the gene matches: 0. In germline, CDR1 is SGHDT, CDR2 YYEEEE.

The chain carries TRBV6-6 and TRBJ2-7; 7 nucleotides align to TRBD1. Trimming removed 6 bases from V and 1 base from J; junction bases left unmatched: 9. The CDR3 sequence is 15 residues long. From germline, CDR1 is MNHNY and CDR2 SVGAGI (reference sequence). CDR3 sequence reads: CASRLPGGQSYEQYF. As DNA, the CDR3 is TGTGCCAGCAGGCTTCCAGGGGGTCAATCCTACGAGCAGTACTTC.

This clone was seen more than once but under ten times. This rearrangement joins TRBV5-1 to TRBJ2-3; D is perhaps TRBD2 (6 bases). The ends were cut back, 4 bases at V and 4 bases at J, with 10 bases in the middle. CDR3 length: 13 amino acids. Per the germline V gene, CDR1 is SGHRS and CDR2 is YFSETQ. CDR3 sequence reads: CASSPLASDTQYF. The DNA for the CDR3 is TGCGCCAGCAGCCCACTAGCTTCAGATACGCAGTATTTT.

This rearrangement joins TRBV10-3 to TRBJ2-5; tentatively, D is TRBD2 (5 bases). Per germline, CDR1 ENHRY and CDR2 SYGVKD. V lost 3 bases to trimming and J lost 7 bases, with 18 bases between them. This CDR3 comprises 15 residues. As DNA, the CDR3 is TGTGCCATCAGTGAAAGCGGACGGGAAGGTGGGACCCAGTACTTC. Translation: CAISESGREGGTQYF.

In DNA, the CDR3 is TGCAGTGCTAGTCAGACCCAGCGTGAAGCTTTCTTT. Its translation: CSASQTQREAFF. V and J are TRBV20-1 and TRBJ1-1; no clear D gene. This CDR3 contains 12 residues. CDR1 DFQATT and CDR2 SNEGSKA come from the germline V gene (reference sequence). Trimming took off 3 bases at V and 7 bases at J, with 12 bases between the two ends.